This TCR beta chain was obtained from a study of metastatic and nonmetastatic thyroid tumors (dated by TCRdb to 2020 to 2021). Study-level background: Repertoires were compared across peripheral blood and tumor or nodule tissue samples from malignant and benign thyroid patients. The paper's findings and limits, for the study overall: In both blood and tumor samples, malignant tumors were reported to have significantly higher TCR beta diversity than benign nodules.

This clone came up many times. Its target antigen remains unknown. Base qualities are not recorded, but no much larger clone differs from it by a single base. Before undergoing thyroid surgery, none of the patients had been given any kind of treatment. Patient clinical samples collected from about 2012 to 2019 were retrospectively analysed using T-cell receptor beta sequencing. The library was prepared using PCR. Sequencing was carried out with an Illumina HiSeq 4000. High-throughput sequencing was used to profile the TCR beta-chain CDR3 region of every patient. On the authors' methods: Drawing on CDR3 differences between clinicopathological groups, the researchers built a classifier meant to tell apart patients with distant-metastatic papillary thyroid cancer. The Shannon index was used to measure repertoire diversity, and the Morisita-Horn index was used to measure how similar tumor and blood repertoires were. TCRdb reanalyzed the raw reads on its own, using fastp at Q25 for trimming and MiXCR for clone calling, and kept in-frame beta chains. Clone size and V and J calls follow TCRdb, not the original study. The sample table holds around 14,000 clones, of which about 25% were seen once. The top ten clonotypes cover under 9.5% of the sample.

Cut back by 0 bases and 5 bases, the V and J ends lie 15 bases apart. Including cysteine and phenylalanine, the CDR3 has 17 amino acids. Here the CDR3 DNA is all that survives: 51 bases in frame from base 1. Sequences KGHDR (CDR1) and SFDVKD (CDR2) are obtained from the germline V gene. Recombination joined TRBV24-1 with TRBJ2-2; the D assignment is uncertain and may be TRBD1 or TRBD2, with 7 bases supporting each. This TCR came from a female donor with papillary thyroid cancer or a benign thyroid nodule (not recorded which). Some clones in this sample may be carry-over from other donors' samples. Sequencing was carried out using blood. The CDR3 loop reads CATSDLSGAGGTGELFF. The DNA sequence reads TGTGCCACCAGTGATTTGAGCGGGGCAGGGGGGACCGGGGAGCTGTTTTTT.